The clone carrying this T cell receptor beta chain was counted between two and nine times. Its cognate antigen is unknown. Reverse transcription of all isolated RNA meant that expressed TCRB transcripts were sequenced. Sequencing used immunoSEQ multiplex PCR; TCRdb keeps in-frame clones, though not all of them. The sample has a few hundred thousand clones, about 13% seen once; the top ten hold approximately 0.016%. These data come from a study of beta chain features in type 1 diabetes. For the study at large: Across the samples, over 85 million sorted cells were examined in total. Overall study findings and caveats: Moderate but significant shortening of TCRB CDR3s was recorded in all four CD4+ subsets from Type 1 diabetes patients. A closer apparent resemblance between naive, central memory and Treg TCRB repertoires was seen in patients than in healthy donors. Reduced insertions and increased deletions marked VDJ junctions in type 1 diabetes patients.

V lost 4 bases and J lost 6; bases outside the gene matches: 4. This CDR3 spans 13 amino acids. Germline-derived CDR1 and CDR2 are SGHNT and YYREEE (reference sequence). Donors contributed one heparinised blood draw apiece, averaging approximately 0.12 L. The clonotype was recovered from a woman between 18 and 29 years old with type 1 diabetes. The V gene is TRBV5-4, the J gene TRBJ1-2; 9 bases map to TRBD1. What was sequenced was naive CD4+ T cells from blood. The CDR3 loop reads CASSPGQGDGYTF. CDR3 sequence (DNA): TGTGCCAGCAGCCCGGGACAGGGAGATGGCTACACCTTC. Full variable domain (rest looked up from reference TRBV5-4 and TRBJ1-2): ETGVTQSPTHLIKTRGQQVTLRCSSQSGHNTVSWYQQALGQGPQFIFQYYREEENGRGNFPPRFSGLQFPNYSSELNVNALELDDSALYLCASSPGQGDGYTFGSGTRLTVV.